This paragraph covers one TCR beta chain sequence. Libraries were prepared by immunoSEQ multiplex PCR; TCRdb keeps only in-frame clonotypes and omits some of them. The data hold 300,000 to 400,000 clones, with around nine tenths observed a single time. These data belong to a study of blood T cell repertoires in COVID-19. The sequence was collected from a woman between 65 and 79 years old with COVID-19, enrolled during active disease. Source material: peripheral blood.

The CDR3 here is CASSLDPQGGGTDTQYF. In DNA form, the CDR3 reads TGCGCCAGCAGCTTGGACCCCCAGGGAGGGGGCACAGATACGCAGTATTTT. The chain uses TRBV5-1 and TRBJ2-3; 7 nucleotides agree with TRBD2. The CDR3 is 17 amino acids. V trimming: 0 bases; J trimming: 1 base; junction bases outside the gene matches: 8. Germline V lookup: CDR1 SGHRS, CDR2 YFSETQ. Full variable domain (missing parts from reference TRBV5-1 and TRBJ2-3): KAGVTQTPRYLIKTRGQQVTLSCSPISGHRSVSWYQQTPGQGLQFLFEYFSETQRNKGNFPGRFSGRQFSNSRSEMNVSTLELGDSALYLCASSLDPQGGGTDTQYFGPGTRLTVL.